A selection of T cell receptor beta chains follows, all from one sample in a study of CD8 T cells in ankylosing spondylitis. Each CDR3 protein is one row after TCRdb ran MiXCR on the 5' RACE reads. The sample shows 400,000 to 450,000 distinct CDR3 sequences, 17% of them seen only once. The sequenced sample consisted of blood, either unsorted or a sorted T cell fraction (not recorded which). These receptors were taken from a male donor with ankylosing spondylitis. The CDR3 runs from the conserved cysteine through the conserved F or W. D genes are given only for firm matches. The size entry is marked missing in some rows and otherwise reads once, few, many or a size class.

d_call | j_call | v_call | clone_size | cdr3_nt | cdr3_aa
- | TRBJ2-2 | TRBV3-1 | - | TGTGCCAGCAGCCAAGATGTATACACCGGGGAGCTGTTTTTT | CASSQDVYTGELFF
- | TRBJ2-7 | TRBV29-1 | few | TGCAGCGTTGCGTCAGGGAAAGAGTACGAGCAGTACTTC | CSVASGKEYEQYF
- | TRBJ2-1 | TRBV6-5 | many | TGTGCCAGCAGTCTCAGGAACCAGGGTATTGCGTTCTTC | CASSLRNQGIAFF
TRBD2 | TRBJ2-3 | TRBV20-1 | few | TGCAGTGCTAGGTCAACGGCGGCGGGGGGGCGGGATACGCAGTATTTT | CSARSTAAGGRDTQYF
- | TRBJ1-2 | TRBV5-1 | few | TGCGCCAGCAGCTTGTATGTCAGATTAGATGGCTACACCTTC | CASSLYVRLDGYTF
- | TRBJ2-2 | TRBV4-1 | few | TGCGCCAGCAGCCAAGATCCCCACGGGGGGAACACCGGGGAGCTGTTTTTT | CASSQDPHGGNTGELFF
- | TRBJ1-5 | TRBV19 | - | TGTGCCAGTAAGGGGCAGGGCGTAAGTCAGCCCCAGCATTTT | CASKGQGVSQPQHF
- | TRBJ2-1 | TRBV5-1 | - | TGCGCCAGCAGCTCCTCAATAATAGCGGAGCAGTTCTTC | CASSSSIIAEQFF
- | TRBJ2-7 | TRBV20-1 | once | TGCAGTGCTCGACCGAGAGGTCTCTCTTCCGACGAGCAGTACTTC | CSARPRGLSSDEQYF
- | TRBJ2-4 | TRBV12-3/TRBV12-4 | few | TGTGCCAGCAGTTTCTCGTATGGGGGGGGCCTGAACATTCAGTACTTC | CASSFSYGGGLNIQYF
- | TRBJ2-7 | TRBV6-2/TRBV6-3 | - | TGTGCCAGCAGTTACCCGGTCGCTAGCGAAACGGGCGAGCAGTACTTC | CASSYPVASETGEQYF
- | TRBJ1-3 | TRBV9 | few | TGTGCCAGCAGCGTAGAGGCAGGGGGAAACACCATATATTTT | CASSVEAGGNTIYF
TRBD2 | TRBJ2-7 | TRBV7-3 | few | TGTGCCAGCAGCATCGGGACTAGCGGGGGGGCGTACGAGCAGTACTTC | CASSIGTSGGAYEQYF
- | TRBJ2-1 | TRBV10-3 | few | TGTGCCATCAGTGAGCCTAGCGAATCCTACAATGAGCAGTTCTTC | CAISEPSESYNEQFF
- | TRBJ1-2 | TRBV5-1 | - | TGCGCCAGCAGCCAGAGCGGGGACTATGGCTACACCTTC | CASSQSGDYGYTF
TRBD1 | TRBJ2-7 | TRBV6-1 | many | TGTGCCAGCAGGACCTACCAGGGACAGGGGTCGAGGGAGCAGTACTTC | CASRTYQGQGSREQYF
- | TRBJ1-3 | TRBV5-1 | - | TGCGCCAGCAGCTTGGCCGGAATAACCTCTGGAAACACCATATATTTT | CASSLAGITSGNTIYF
TRBD2 | TRBJ2-3 | TRBV20-1 | - | TGCAGTGCCCCTAGCGGGAGAGGCACAGATACGCAGTATTTT | CSAPSGRGTDTQYF
- | TRBJ1-4 | TRBV4-2 | - | TGTGCCAGCAGCCAAGAACAGGGCCAAAATGAAAAACTGTTTTTT | CASSQEQGQNEKLFF
- | TRBJ1-4 | TRBV15 | - | TGTGCCACCAGCAGAGATCAGGGTGCTAATGAAAAACTGTTTTTT | CATSRDQGANEKLFF
TRBD2 | TRBJ2-7 | TRBV20-1 | few | TGCAGTGCTCCATCGGGAGGACTAGCGGGAGTCCCAAGCTCCTACGAGCAGTACTTC | CSAPSGGLAGVPSSYEQYF
- | TRBJ1-4 | TRBV12-3/TRBV12-4 | - | TGTGCCAGCAGCCGCCGAGGGGCTAGTAATGAAAAACTGTTTTTT | CASSRRGASNEKLFF
- | TRBJ2-7 | TRBV6-1 | - | TGTGCCAGCAGTAGTACCCAGGGAAGGCCACCGTACGAGCAGTACTTC | CASSSTQGRPPYEQYF
TRBD1 | TRBJ2-2 | TRBV6-1 | - | TGTGCCAGCAGCTCCGGGACAGTAACCGGGGAGCTGTTTTTT | CASSSGTVTGELFF